Each of the 26 T cell receptor beta chains below was sequenced from the same sample in a study of technical replicates of blood from several donors. Assay: immunoSEQ multiplex PCR; the TCRdb copy retains only in-frame clones and omits some. Of about 83,000 clones listed, approximately 90% were seen once; the top ten hold about 0.26%. Sequenced: T cells isolated from PBMCs. The origin of the receptors is a human donor in good health.

This clone was recorded a few times. This rearrangement joins TRBV4-1 to TRBJ1-3; D ambiguous. The CDR3 loop spans 15 amino acids. CDR1 is MGHRA and CDR2 is YSYEKL in the germline V gene. V gave up 1 base and J gave up 8 bases, with 15 bases separating them. Here the CDR3 DNA reads TGCGCCAGCAGCCAAGGCTTGGGCCGGCAGGACACCATATATTTT. Translating gives CASSQGLGRQDTIYF.

The chain couples TRBV10-3 to TRBJ2-1; 10 positions match TRBD2. From germline, CDR1 is ENHRY and CDR2 SYGVKD. The V gene end was trimmed by 8 bases and the J gene end by 3 bases; junction bases not matched to a gene: 4. This CDR3 spans 14 amino acids. CDR3: CAIVSSGGYNEQFF. CDR3 nucleotides: TGTGCCATCGTATCTAGCGGGGGCTACAATGAGCAGTTCTTC.

The V and J genes are TRBV28 and TRBJ2-5; D is undetermined. The CDR3 loop spans 11 amino acids. V was clipped by 5 bases and J by 3 bases, with 4 bases between them. Germline V CDR1 and CDR2: MDHEN, SYDVKM. The CDR3 coding sequence is TGTGCCAGCAGTCCAGAAGAGACCCAGTACTTC. Translating gives CASSPEETQYF.

This chain joins TRBV29-1 and TRBJ2-7; 8 bases fit TRBD1. The V and J ends lost 5 bases and 9 bases, in that order; junction bases with no gene match: 18. Germline CDR1 reads SQVTM; CDR2 reads ANQGSEA. The CDR3 extends over 15 amino acids. Here the CDR3 reads CSVRLTGQGGVGQYF. CDR3 sequence (DNA): TGCAGCGTTCGTTTAACCGGACAGGGCGGAGTAGGGCAGTACTTC.

The CDR3 spells CASSFLAAPGTQYF. The CDR3 DNA reads TGTGCCAGCAGTTTTCTAGCGGCCCCTGGTACGCAGTATTTT. V gene TRBV28 combines with J gene TRBJ2-3; 7 bases agree with TRBD2. Germline loops: CDR1 MDHEN, CDR2 SYDVKM. V was clipped by 3 bases and J by 8 bases; unmatched bases: 8. This CDR3 has 14 amino acids.

The V gene is TRBV28, the J gene TRBJ1-2, with D tentatively TRBD1 (5 bases). The CDR3 is 14 amino acids. The V and J ends lost 3 bases and 6 bases respectively, with 14 bases between them. Looked up from germline, CDR1 is MDHEN and CDR2 is SYDVKM. The CDR3 protein is CASSFLQGENGYTF. The CDR3 DNA is TGTGCCAGCAGTTTTTTGCAGGGCGAGAATGGCTACACCTTC.

The chain combines TRBV6-1 with TRBJ1-2; D possibly corresponds to TRBD1 (5 bases). In germline, CDR1 is MNHNS, CDR2 SASEGT. Between the trimmed V and J ends, which lost 3 bases and 2 bases, there was a span of 13 bases. This CDR3 has 15 residues. In DNA, the CDR3 is TGTGCCAGCAGTGAGGGGCACCGCCGGAACTATGGCTACACCTTC. Residues: CASSEGHRRNYGYTF.

This chain uses TRBV15 with TRBJ1-2; no definite D call. The ends were cut back, 1 base at V and 4 bases at J, with 13 bases in the middle. The CDR3 totals 15 residues. CDR1 and CDR2 (germline): LNHNV, YYDKDF (reference sequence). Here the CDR3 DNA reads TGTGCCACCAGCAGAGCTCGTACAGAGAGCTATGGCTACACCTTC. This encodes CATSRARTESYGYTF.

The CDR3 coding sequence is TGTGCCACCAAGATTAGCGGGAGGGCCGGAGAGACCCAGTACTTC. Translation: CATKISGRAGETQYF. The rearrangement joins TRBV10-3 to TRBJ2-5, with 11 bases identical to TRBD2. V was pared by 10 bases and J by 4 bases, with 11 bases of the junction left unmatched. The germline V gene has CDR1 ENHRY and CDR2 SYGVKD. The CDR3 extends over 15 amino acids.

The count of this clone is one. The gene calls are TRBV7-6 and TRBJ1-4, with a possible D match to TRBD1 (5 bases). Germline loops: CDR1 SGHVS, CDR2 FNYEAQ. The CDR3 covers 15 residues. V was clipped by 6 bases and J by 1 base, with 12 bases between them. The CDR3 is CASRFGQGTNEKLFF. CDR3 nucleotide sequence: TGTGCCAGCAGATTCGGTCAGGGAACTAATGAAAAACTGTTTTTT. The variable domain in full, completed from reference TRBV7-6 and TRBJ1-4, reads GAGVSQSPRYKVTKRGQDVALRCDPISGHVSLYWYRQALGQGPEFLTYFNYEAQQDKSGLPNDRFSAERPEGSISTLTIQRTEQRDSAMYRCASRFGQGTNEKLFFGSGTQLSVL.

The chain has TRBV20-1 and TRBJ1-2; no clear D. The CDR3 consists of 11 residues. In germline, CDR1 is DFQATT, CDR2 SNEGSKA (reference sequence). Trimming took 0 bases from V and 14 from J, leaving 13 bases between them. CDR3 sequence reads: CSARDVGVQTF. The CDR3, as DNA: TGCAGTGCTAGAGATGTCGGGGTCCAAACCTTC.

The chain joins TRBV6-5 to TRBJ2-7; a possible D gene is TRBD1 (6 bases). CDR3 size: 14 residues. V gave up 6 bases and J gave up 4 bases, with 16 bases separating them. CDR1 MNHEY and CDR2 SVGAGI come from the germline V gene. DNA of the CDR3: TGTGCCAGCAGCTGGGACCAGGGGATTTACGAGCAGTACTTC. It codes for CASSWDQGIYEQYF.

The genes are TRBV7-6 and TRBJ1-5; 8 nucleotides match TRBD1. CDR1 is SGHVS and CDR2 is FNYEAQ in the germline V gene. The J segment lost 6 bases and the V segment lost 3 bases, leaving 10 bases of the junction unmatched. The CDR3 spans 16 residues. CDR3 coding DNA: TGTGCCAGCAGCTTGGGACAGGAGGGGGTTGGTCAGCCCCAGCATTTT. Translating gives CASSLGQEGVGQPQHF. The full variable domain, in which reference TRBV7-6 and TRBJ1-5 provide the parts outside the CDR3, is GAGVSQSPRYKVTKRGQDVALRCDPISGHVSLYWYRQALGQGPEFLTYFNYEAQQDKSGLPNDRFSAERPEGSISTLTIQRTEQRDSAMYRCASSLGQEGVGQPQHFGDGTRLSIL.

This clone was recorded only once. The V gene is TRBV7-9, the J gene TRBJ2-5; D perhaps matches TRBD2 (6 bases). CDR3 size: 13 residues. CDR1 is SEHNR, CDR2 FQNEAQ, per germline (reference sequence). Trimming took 5 bases from V and 2 from J, leaving 9 bases between them. CDR3 DNA: TGTGCCAGCAGCACGGGACTGCAAGAGACCCAGTACTTC. Translated: CASSTGLQETQYF.

V usage is TRBV7-2 and J usage is TRBJ2-1, with TRBD2 matching 7 bases. After removal of 4 bases from V and 5 bases from J, the junction contained 11 bases not matched to a gene. The CDR3 is made up of 16 amino acids. Germline CDR1 is SGHTA and CDR2 is FQGNSA. The CDR3 sequence is CASSSVGTGGDNEQFF. CDR3 DNA: TGTGCCAGCAGCTCCGTTGGGACTGGGGGGGACAATGAGCAGTTCTTC.

V usage is TRBV19 and J usage is TRBJ1-1; D remains unclear. Trimming stripped 1 base from V and 0 bases from J, with 6 bases between. CDR1 LNHDA and CDR2 SQIVND come from the germline V gene (reference sequence). This CDR3 comprises 14 residues. CDR3 residues: CASSIGDMNTEAFF. CDR3 nucleotides: TGTGCCAGTAGTATAGGAGACATGAACACTGAAGCTTTCTTT.

The chain is built from TRBV6-5 and TRBJ2-3; TRBD2 agrees at 11 bases. The CDR3 extends over 14 amino acids. Germline V gene data show CDR1 as MNHEY and CDR2 as SVGAGI. V was pared by 11 bases and J by 6 bases, with 10 bases of the junction left unmatched. CDR3 amino acids: CASAVAGGQDTQYF. CDR3 in DNA: TGTGCCTCCGCCGTAGCGGGGGGGCAGGATACGCAGTATTTT.

The genes are TRBV18 and TRBJ2-1; TRBD1 is a possible D gene (6 bases). V was clipped by 2 bases and J by 0 bases, with 11 bases between them. The CDR3 consists of 16 residues. Germline V gene sequence: CDR1 KGHSH, CDR2 LQKENI. The chain's CDR3 is CASSPSPQGSYNEQFF. In DNA, the CDR3 is TGTGCCAGCTCACCAAGCCCACAGGGCTCCTACAATGAGCAGTTCTTC. The variable domain in full, with the rest retrieved from reference TRBV18 and TRBJ2-1, is NAGVMQNPRHLVRRRGQEARLRCSPMKGHSHVYWYRQLPEEGLKFMVYLQKENIIDESGMPKERFSAEFPKEGPSILRIQQVVRGDSAAYFCASSPSPQGSYNEQFFGPGTRLTVL.

This clone was counted once. This chain links TRBV10-3 with TRBJ2-7, with 9 bases identical to TRBD1. The V and J ends lost 2 bases and 5 bases, in that order; junction bases with no gene match: 4. The CDR3 covers 14 residues. Germline CDR1 and CDR2: ENHRY and SYGVKD. CDR3 sequence: CAISERTGEHEQYF. The CDR3 DNA reads as TGTGCCATCAGTGAGAGGACAGGGGAGCACGAGCAGTACTTC.

The chain uses TRBV6-1 and TRBJ1-5; D may be TRBD1 (6 bases). Germline V CDR1 and CDR2: MNHNS, SASEGT. With 3 bases removed from V and 7 bases from J, the gap between germline ends came to 13 bases. The CDR3 has 14 amino acids. In DNA, the CDR3 is TGTGCCAGCAGTGAGAATACAGGGAACCAGCCCCAGCATTTT. Protein: CASSENTGNQPQHF.

The rearrangement joins TRBV28 to TRBJ1-1; no clear D gene. The CDR3 runs 14 residues. Trimming left V 4 bases short and J 1 base short, with 10 bases between. CDR1 is MDHEN and CDR2 is SYDVKM in the germline V gene. The CDR3: CASSSPGRNTEAFF. The CDR3 nucleotides are TGTGCCAGCAGTTCCCCCGGGAGGAACACTGAAGCTTTCTTT.

This sequence joins TRBV6-1 and TRBJ1-6; unclear D gene. V lost 7 bases, J lost 5 bases, and 12 bases lay in between. CDR1 and CDR2 (germline): MNHNS, SASEGT. This CDR3 has 14 residues. The CDR3 sequence: CASNPGLNNSPLHF. CDR3 DNA sequence: TGTGCCAGCAATCCCGGGTTGAATAATTCACCCCTCCACTTT.

The gene calls are TRBV7-3 and TRBJ1-1, with 7 bases fitting TRBD1. V gave up 4 bases and J gave up 10 bases; unmatched junction bases: 9. Germline V CDR1 and CDR2: SGHTA, FQGTGA. This CDR3 comprises 13 residues. The CDR3 nucleotides read TGTGCCAGCAGCTCCGGGACAGCCACTACAGCTTTCTTT. This encodes CASSSGTATTAFF.

The genes are TRBV5-6 and TRBJ2-3; 8 bases are shared with TRBD2. Germline V CDR1 and CDR2: SGHDT, YYEEEE. The V gene end was trimmed by 4 bases and the J gene end by 1 base; junction bases not matched to a gene: 2. This CDR3 spans 14 amino acids. This CDR3 is CASSQTSGTDTQYF. The CDR3 region has the DNA TGTGCCAGCAGCCAGACTAGCGGCACAGATACGCAGTATTTT.

The chain has TRBV6-1 and TRBJ1-2, with D uncertain. Germline V lookup: CDR1 MNHNS, CDR2 SASEGT. The ends were cut back, 6 bases at V and 2 bases at J, with 7 bases in the middle. There are 12 residues in the CDR3. DNA for the CDR3: TGTGCCAGCAGGCCCGGGAACTATGGCTACACCTTC. Amino acid sequence: CASRPGNYGYTF.

This rearrangement joins TRBV15 to TRBJ1-1; D might be TRBD1 (5 bases). V lost 0 bases and J lost 6, with 11 bases in between. Germline CDR1 and CDR2: LNHNV and YYDKDF (reference sequence). The CDR3 totals 14 residues. The CDR3 here is CATSRDRVSAEAFF. CDR3 DNA: TGTGCCACCAGCAGAGACAGGGTTTCGGCTGAAGCTTTCTTT.